This T cell receptor beta chain comes out of a study of beta chain features in type 1 diabetes. Study outcomes and limitations: cDNA sequencing could over-represent cells with high TCR expression.

Germline-derived CDR1 and CDR2 are SGDLS and YYNGEE. The CDR3 totals 16 residues. Trimming pared 0 bases from V and 3 bases from J, leaving 13 bases between. Staining for CD45RO/CCR7/CD25/CD127/CD95/CD27 allowed sorting of CD4+ naive, central memory, regulatory and stem cell-like memory cells. A word on this clone: Its antigen is not identified.

Every bit of the isolated RNA underwent reverse transcription, so sequencing read expressed TCRB transcripts. Produced via immunoSEQ multiplex PCR; TCRdb's table is partial and in-frame only. The data hold 970,000 or so clones, with roughly 17% observed a single time. The sequencing sample was made of naive CD4+ T cells from blood. This receptor was taken from a woman between 18 and 30 years old in good health. The rearrangement joins TRBV9 to TRBJ2-4; weak D call: TRBD1 (6 bases). This CDR3 reads CASSVGSGEHKNIQYF. The CDR3 region has the DNA TGTGCCAGCAGCGTAGGTTCAGGGGAACACAAAAACATTCAGTACTTC.